The 22 T cell receptor beta chains below were found in one sample sequenced in a study of identifying expanded T cells in peripheral blood. Sequencing was performed with immunoSEQ multiplex PCR; in TCRdb, only in-frame clones are kept and a portion is missing. Of fewer than 130,000 clones in the sample, 85% to 90% were seen once. Sequencing used blood. The receptors originated from a person aged 18 to 75 in good health.

The rearrangement uses TRBV6-5 and TRBJ2-7, with a weak D call TRBD2 (5 bases). CDR1 MNHEY and CDR2 SVGAGI come from the germline V gene. The CDR3 contains 14 residues. The germline V and J ends were trimmed by 6 bases and 8 bases, with 20 bases remaining between them. The CDR3 loop reads CASSHRGRGYQQYF. The CDR3 DNA reads as TGTGCCAGCAGCCATCGCGGACGCGGGTACCAGCAGTACTTC.

The chain links TRBV27 to TRBJ1-2; 8 bases are a match to TRBD1. There are 14 residues in the CDR3. Unmatched junction bases numbered 9, after V lost 6 bases and J lost 6 bases. Germline CDR1 and CDR2: MNHEY and SMNVEV (reference sequence). CDR3 in amino acids: CASRGTGSGDGYTF. DNA for the CDR3: TGTGCCAGCAGGGGGACAGGAAGCGGGGATGGCTACACCTTC.

This clone has a handful of counts. The V and J genes are TRBV2 and TRBJ1-1; unclear D gene. Trimming took off 3 bases at V and 2 bases at J, with 7 bases between the two ends. Looked up from germline, CDR1 is SNHLY and CDR2 is FYNNEI. CDR3 length: 13 residues. In DNA form, the CDR3 reads TGTGCCAGCAGTGACAGTGTCAACACTGAAGCTTTCTTT. Translated: CASSDSVNTEAFF. The full variable domain, rest sourced from reference TRBV2 and TRBJ1-1, is EPEVTQTPSHQVTQMGQEVILRCVPISNHLYFYWYRQILGQKVEFLVSFYNNEISEKSEIFDDQFSVERPDGSNFTLKIRSTKLEDSAMYFCASSDSVNTEAFFGQGTRLTVV.

This clone came up once. The rearrangement links TRBV28 to TRBJ2-4; no firm D call. The germline V gene has CDR1 MDHEN and CDR2 SYDVKM. With 7 bases removed from V and 0 bases from J, the gap between germline ends came to 13 bases. The CDR3 sequence is 15 residues long. The DNA of the CDR3 is TGTGCCAGCACTCAAAGATCGGTAGCCAAAAACATTCAGTACTTC. This gives the protein CASTQRSVAKNIQYF.

This clone has more than one count but fewer than ten. The rearrangement links TRBV7-9 to TRBJ1-5; 9 positions match TRBD1. The CDR3 runs 16 residues. The germline V gene encodes CDR1 SEHNR and CDR2 FQNEAQ (reference sequence). V shed 5 bases and J 3 bases; nucleotides not matched to a gene: 8. CDR3 in amino acids: CASSALDRGYNQPQHF. Written as DNA, the CDR3 is TGTGCCAGCAGCGCGCTAGACAGGGGGTACAATCAGCCCCAGCATTTT. The whole variable domain, remainder taken from reference TRBV7-9 and TRBJ1-5, is DTGVSQNPRHKITKRGQNVTFRCDPISEHNRLYWYRQTLGQGPEFLTYFQNEAQLEKSRLLSDRFSAERPKGSFSTLEIQRTEQGDSAMYLCASSALDRGYNQPQHFGDGTRLSIL.

The gene calls are TRBV6-5 and TRBJ1-6; weak D call: TRBD1 (5 bases). This CDR3 region has 14 residues. The ends were cut back, 2 bases at V and 9 bases at J, with 11 bases in the middle. Germline-derived CDR1 and CDR2 are MNHEY and SVGAGI. The CDR3 DNA is TGTGCCAGCAGTTACCGGGCTACAGGTTCACCCCTCCACTTT. Amino acids: CASSYRATGSPLHF.

The gene calls are TRBV14 and TRBJ2-3; D remains unclear. The CDR3 spans 12 residues. Trimming pared 2 bases from V and 12 bases from J, leaving 12 bases between. The germline V gene encodes CDR1 SGHDN and CDR2 FVKESK. The CDR3 spells CASSQPRRIQYF. Here the CDR3 DNA reads TGTGCCAGCAGCCAACCCCGTCGAATACAGTATTTT.

The chain joins TRBV7-9 to TRBJ1-4; D gene ambiguous. The CDR3 sequence is 13 residues long. Trimming removed 2 bases at V and 5 bases at J, with 6 bases between. Germline-derived CDR1 and CDR2 are SEHNR and FQNEAQ (reference sequence). CDR3 protein: CASSLRTNEKLFF. CDR3 in DNA: TGTGCCAGCAGCTTAAGGACCAATGAAAAACTGTTTTTT.

This chain links TRBV7-2 with TRBJ2-6; TRBD1 or TRBD2 may be the D gene (5 bases each). Germline assignment: CDR1 SGHTA and CDR2 FQGNSA. Trimming cost V 2 bases and J 8 bases, with 10 bases left between them. CDR3 size: 14 residues. The CDR3 DNA sequence: TGTGCCAGCAGCTTATCCGGGGACCCCAACGTCCTGACTTTC. It yields the protein CASSLSGDPNVLTF.

The V and J genes are TRBV27 and TRBJ1-5; D is undetermined. This CDR3 region has 15 residues. Germline assignment: CDR1 MNHEY and CDR2 SMNVEV (reference sequence). The germline V and J ends were trimmed by 5 bases and 0 bases, with 11 bases remaining between them. This CDR3 is CASSVEGFSNQPQHF. The CDR3 region has the DNA TGTGCCAGCAGTGTCGAGGGATTTAGCAATCAGCCCCAGCATTTT.

This clone was seen just once. The rearrangement joins TRBV7-9 to TRBJ2-1, with D uncertain. The CDR3 is made up of 15 amino acids. Trimming took off 1 base at V and 5 bases at J, with 12 bases between the two ends. CDR1 is SEHNR, CDR2 FQNEAQ, per germline (reference sequence). The CDR3 DNA is TGTGCCAGCAGCTTAGAAAGACAACTCAACAATGAGCAGTTCTTC. This codes for CASSLERQLNNEQFF.

A single count supports this clone. The chain has TRBV6-6 and TRBJ1-2; D gene unclear. This CDR3 has 15 residues. Germline lookup yields CDR1 MNHNY and CDR2 SVGAGI (reference sequence). V gave up 6 bases and J gave up 3 bases, with 17 bases separating them. The CDR3 nucleotides read TGTGCCAGCAGACCCGATCCCGAGCATTACTATGGCTACACCTTC. Protein product: CASRPDPEHYYGYTF.

J is TRBJ2-5 and V is TRBV18; 15 bases align to TRBD2. This CDR3 spans 18 amino acids. Germline V gene sequence: CDR1 KGHSH, CDR2 LQKENI. V shed 1 base and J 4 bases; nucleotides not matched to a gene: 7. Here the CDR3 DNA reads TGTGCCAGCTCACCACGGACTAGCGGGGGGGCCTCGGGAGAGACCCAGTACTTC. It translates to CASSPRTSGGASGETQYF.

V is TRBV2 and J is TRBJ2-4; tentative D call: TRBD1 (6 bases). This CDR3 has 13 amino acids. The germline V gene has CDR1 SNHLY and CDR2 FYNNEI. V gave up 6 bases and J gave up 0 bases, with 6 bases separating them. CDR3: CASRGGAKNIQYF. CDR3 nucleotides: TGTGCCAGCAGAGGGGGAGCCAAAAACATTCAGTACTTC.

This clone was picked up a small number of times. The chain combines TRBV6-5 with TRBJ1-5, with D unclear. Trimming left V 5 bases short and J 4 bases short, with 12 bases between. CDR3 length: 14 amino acids. Germline V gene sequence: CDR1 MNHEY, CDR2 SVGAGI. CDR3 in DNA: TGTGCCAGCAGTCGAACAGCGCCGAATCAGCCCCAGCATTTT. Protein product: CASSRTAPNQPQHF.

The chain couples TRBV4-2 to TRBJ2-3; 11 bases map to TRBD2. Germline V gene data show CDR1 as LGHNA and CDR2 as YNFKEQ. V lost 1 base to trimming and J lost 2 bases; unmatched junction nucleotides: 8. CDR3 length: 18 residues. CDR3: CASSQAFLAGGPTDTQYF. The CDR3 DNA reads as TGTGCCAGCAGCCAAGCCTTCCTAGCGGGAGGCCCCACAGATACGCAGTATTTT.

The genes are TRBV14 and TRBJ1-1; D is unresolved. This CDR3 spans 11 amino acids. V was shortened by 1 base and J by 6 bases, with 3 bases between the two germline ends. CDR1 is SGHDN and CDR2 is FVKESK in the germline V gene. The CDR3 protein is CASSQGPEAFF. The CDR3 DNA follows: TGTGCCAGCAGCCAAGGCCCTGAAGCTTTCTTT. Complete variable domain (other parts from reference TRBV14 and TRBJ1-1): EAGVTQFPSHSVIEKGQTVTLRCDPISGHDNLYWYRRVMGKEIKFLLHFVKESKQDESGMPNNRFLAERTGGTYSTLKVQPAELEDSGVYFCASSQGPEAFFGQGTRLTVV.

The gene calls are TRBV29-1 and TRBJ1-1; D unclear. Germline V gene sequence: CDR1 SQVTM, CDR2 ANQGSEA. V dropped 4 bases and J dropped 0 bases, with 9 bases sitting between them. This CDR3 has 13 residues. CDR3 sequence reads: CSVAGAVNTEAFF. CDR3 DNA sequence: TGCAGCGTTGCCGGCGCCGTGAACACTGAAGCTTTCTTT.

The CDR3 protein is CASTMLADSYEQYF. CDR3 in DNA: TGTGCCAGCACCATGCTCGCGGACAGCTACGAGCAGTACTTC. The V gene is TRBV6-5, the J gene TRBJ2-7; a weak D match, TRBD1 (6 bases). CDR3 length: 14 residues. Germline V lookup: CDR1 MNHEY, CDR2 SVGAGI. V shed 7 bases and J shed 3 bases, with 16 bases lying between them.

The rearrangement joins TRBV5-1 to TRBJ1-2; 11 nucleotides line up with TRBD1. The CDR3 length is 17 residues. V shed 3 bases and J 1 base; nucleotides not matched to a gene: 8. The germline V gene encodes CDR1 SGHRS and CDR2 YFSETQ. Written as DNA, the CDR3 is TGCGCCAGCAGCTACCGATGGGACAGGGGGAATAACTATGGCTACACCTTC. Its protein product is CASSYRWDRGNNYGYTF.

The rearrangement links TRBV6-6 to TRBJ2-7, with TRBD1 identical over 11 bases. This CDR3 region has 14 residues. V was pared by 6 bases and J by 4 bases, with 5 bases of the junction left unmatched. Germline V gene lookup returns CDR1 MNHNY and CDR2 SVGAGI (reference sequence). CDR3 region: CASRLRDRGYEQYF. CDR3 nucleotides: TGTGCCAGCAGACTCCGGGACAGGGGGTACGAGCAGTACTTC.

The V call is TRBV5-1, the J call TRBJ2-1; tentatively, D is TRBD1 or TRBD2 (5 bases each). Trimming left V 3 bases short and J 12 bases short, with 19 bases between. Germline CDR1 reads SGHRS; CDR2 reads YFSETQ. The CDR3 consists of 14 residues. CDR3 loop: CASSSGTVLSWQFF. The CDR3 nucleotides are TGCGCCAGCAGCTCCGGGACGGTCCTGTCTTGGCAGTTCTTC.